This TCR beta chain was sequenced for a study of vaccination effects on CD4 cells after COVID-19. About the study: Relative to the second dose, post-vaccine samples were obtained a median of 72 days later.

Sequencing used immunoSEQ multiplex PCR; TCRdb keeps in-frame clones, though not all of them. The sample holds approximately 60,000 clones, around 84% seen once. The V gene's germline CDR1 is MRHNA and CDR2 SNTAGT. The V segment lost 5 bases and the J segment 3 bases; nucleotides outside the gene matches: 8. There are 15 residues in the CDR3. Culture lasted around eleven days before CD4+ T cell isolation. Everyone in the study got two shots of either the BNT162b2 or mRNA-1273 vaccine. Fresh IL-2-containing medium replaced half the medium on days 3 and 7. To note about this clone: Its antigen is not identified.

The source of this sequence is a human donor who received a COVID-19 vaccine. This specimen was CD4+ T cells from PBMCs cultured without peptide, taken after COVID-19 vaccination. The chain recombines TRBV6-4 with TRBJ2-3, with 7 bases aligning to TRBD2. The CDR3 DNA reads as TGTGCCAGCAGTCCCGCGGGGGATAGGACAGATACGCAGTATTTT. It is translated as CASSPAGDRTDTQYF.